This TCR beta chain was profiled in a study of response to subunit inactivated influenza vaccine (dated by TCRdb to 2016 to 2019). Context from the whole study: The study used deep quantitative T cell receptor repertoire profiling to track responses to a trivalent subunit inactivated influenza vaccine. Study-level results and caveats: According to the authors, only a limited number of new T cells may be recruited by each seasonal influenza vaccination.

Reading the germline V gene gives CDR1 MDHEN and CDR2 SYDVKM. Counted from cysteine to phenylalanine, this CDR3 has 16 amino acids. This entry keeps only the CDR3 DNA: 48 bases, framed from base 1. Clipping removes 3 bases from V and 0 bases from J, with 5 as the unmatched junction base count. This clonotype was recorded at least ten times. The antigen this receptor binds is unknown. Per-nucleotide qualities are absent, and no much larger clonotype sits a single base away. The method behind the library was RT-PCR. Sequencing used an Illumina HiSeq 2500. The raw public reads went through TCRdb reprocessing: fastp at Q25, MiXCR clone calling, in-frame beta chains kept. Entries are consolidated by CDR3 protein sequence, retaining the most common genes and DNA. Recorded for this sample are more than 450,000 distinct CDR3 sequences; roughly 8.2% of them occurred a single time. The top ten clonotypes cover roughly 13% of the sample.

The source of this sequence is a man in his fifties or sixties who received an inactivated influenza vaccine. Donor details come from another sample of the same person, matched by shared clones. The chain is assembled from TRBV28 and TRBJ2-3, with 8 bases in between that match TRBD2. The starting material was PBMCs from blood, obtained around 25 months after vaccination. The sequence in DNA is TGTGCCAGCAGTTTTATTAGCGGGATTAGCACAGATACGCAGTATTTT. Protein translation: CASSFISGISTDTQYF.